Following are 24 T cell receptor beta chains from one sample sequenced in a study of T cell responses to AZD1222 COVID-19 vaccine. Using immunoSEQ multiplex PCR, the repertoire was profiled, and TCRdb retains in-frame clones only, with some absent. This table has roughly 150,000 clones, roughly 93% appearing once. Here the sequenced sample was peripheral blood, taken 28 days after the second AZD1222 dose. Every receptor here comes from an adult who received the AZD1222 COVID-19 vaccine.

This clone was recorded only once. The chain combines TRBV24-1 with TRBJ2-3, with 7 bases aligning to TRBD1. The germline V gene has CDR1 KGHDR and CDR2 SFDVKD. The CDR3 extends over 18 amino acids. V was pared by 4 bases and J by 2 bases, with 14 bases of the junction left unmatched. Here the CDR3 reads CATSERDRARGITDTQYF. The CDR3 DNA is TGTGCCACCAGTGAACGCGACAGGGCCAGAGGGATCACAGATACGCAGTATTTT.

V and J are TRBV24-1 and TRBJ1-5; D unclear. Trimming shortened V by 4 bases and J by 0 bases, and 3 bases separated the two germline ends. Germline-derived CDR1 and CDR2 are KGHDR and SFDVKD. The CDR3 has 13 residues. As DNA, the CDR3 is TGTGCCACCAGTGAACATAGCAATCAGCCCCAGCATTTT. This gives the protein CATSEHSNQPQHF.

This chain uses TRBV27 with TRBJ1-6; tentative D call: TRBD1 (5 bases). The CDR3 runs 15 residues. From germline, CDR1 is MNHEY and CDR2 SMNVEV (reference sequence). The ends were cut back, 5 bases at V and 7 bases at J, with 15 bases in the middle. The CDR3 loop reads CASSPLDRPNSPLHF. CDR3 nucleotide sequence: TGTGCCAGCAGTCCGCTTGACAGACCAAATTCACCCCTCCACTTT.

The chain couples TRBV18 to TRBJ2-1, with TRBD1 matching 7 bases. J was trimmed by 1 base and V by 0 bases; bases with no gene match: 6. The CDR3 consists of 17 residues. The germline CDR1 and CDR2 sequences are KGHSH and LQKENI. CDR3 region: CASSPPWDSISYNEQFF. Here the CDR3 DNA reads TGTGCCAGCTCACCACCGTGGGACAGCATTTCCTACAATGAGCAGTTCTTC.

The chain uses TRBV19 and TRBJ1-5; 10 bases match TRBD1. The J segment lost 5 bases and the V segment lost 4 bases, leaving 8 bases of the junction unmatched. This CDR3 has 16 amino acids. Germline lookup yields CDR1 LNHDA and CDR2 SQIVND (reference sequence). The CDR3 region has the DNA TGTGCCAGTAGTAAGGGACAGGGGCCCGCGGATCAGCCCCAGCATTTT. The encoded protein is CASSKGQGPADQPQHF.

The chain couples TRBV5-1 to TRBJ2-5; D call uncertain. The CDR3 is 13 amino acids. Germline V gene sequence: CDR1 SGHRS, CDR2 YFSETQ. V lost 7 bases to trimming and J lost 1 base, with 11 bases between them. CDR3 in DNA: TGCGCCAGCGCGTCGGGTCTCCAAGAGACCCAGTACTTC. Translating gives CASASGLQETQYF. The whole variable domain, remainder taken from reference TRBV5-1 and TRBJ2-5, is KAGVTQTPRYLIKTRGQQVTLSCSPISGHRSVSWYQQTPGQGLQFLFEYFSETQRNKGNFPGRFSGRQFSNSRSEMNVSTLELGDSALYLCASASGLQETQYFGPGTRLLVL.

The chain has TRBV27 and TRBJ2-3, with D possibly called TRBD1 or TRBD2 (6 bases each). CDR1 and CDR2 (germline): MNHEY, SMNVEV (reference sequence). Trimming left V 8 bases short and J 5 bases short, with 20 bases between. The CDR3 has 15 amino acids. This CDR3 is CASWAHRDLGDTQYF. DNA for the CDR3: TGTGCCAGCTGGGCCCACAGGGACTTGGGAGATACGCAGTATTTT.

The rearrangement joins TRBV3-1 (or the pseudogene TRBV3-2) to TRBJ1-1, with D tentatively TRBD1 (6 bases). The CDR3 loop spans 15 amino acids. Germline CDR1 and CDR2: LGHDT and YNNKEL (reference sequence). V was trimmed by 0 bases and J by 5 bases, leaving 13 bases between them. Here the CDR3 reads CASSQDPLRGTEAFF. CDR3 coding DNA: TGTGCCAGCAGCCAAGATCCCCTCAGGGGAACTGAAGCTTTCTTT.

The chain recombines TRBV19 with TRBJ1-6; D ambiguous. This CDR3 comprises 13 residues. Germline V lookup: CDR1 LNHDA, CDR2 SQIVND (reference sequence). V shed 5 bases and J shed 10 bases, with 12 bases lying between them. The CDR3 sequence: CASSLTLRSPLHF. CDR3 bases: TGTGCCAGTAGTTTGACATTGCGGTCACCCCTCCACTTT. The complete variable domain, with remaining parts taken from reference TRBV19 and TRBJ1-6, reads DGGITQSPKYLFRKEGQNVTLSCEQNLNHDAMYWYRQDPGQGLRLIYYSQIVNDFQKGDIAEGYSVSREKKESFPLTVTSAQKNPTAFYLCASSLTLRSPLHFGNGTRLTVT.

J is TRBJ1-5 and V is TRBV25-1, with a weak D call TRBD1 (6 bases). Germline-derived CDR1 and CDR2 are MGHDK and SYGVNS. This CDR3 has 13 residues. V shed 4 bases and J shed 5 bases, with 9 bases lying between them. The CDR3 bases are TGTGCCAGCAGTGTAGGGGGAGATCAGCCCCAGCATTTT. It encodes CASSVGGDQPQHF.

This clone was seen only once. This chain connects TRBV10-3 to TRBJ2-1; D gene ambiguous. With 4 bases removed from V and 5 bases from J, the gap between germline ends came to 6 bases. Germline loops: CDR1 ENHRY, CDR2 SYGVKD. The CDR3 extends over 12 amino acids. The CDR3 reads CAISGNDNEQFF. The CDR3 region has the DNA TGTGCCATCAGTGGCAACGACAATGAGCAGTTCTTC.

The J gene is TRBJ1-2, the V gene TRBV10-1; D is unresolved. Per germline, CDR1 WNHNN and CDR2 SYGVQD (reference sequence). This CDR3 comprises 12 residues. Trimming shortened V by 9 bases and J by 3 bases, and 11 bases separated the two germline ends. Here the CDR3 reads CARLRRHYGYTF. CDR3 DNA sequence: TGCGCCAGATTGAGACGCCACTATGGCTACACCTTC.

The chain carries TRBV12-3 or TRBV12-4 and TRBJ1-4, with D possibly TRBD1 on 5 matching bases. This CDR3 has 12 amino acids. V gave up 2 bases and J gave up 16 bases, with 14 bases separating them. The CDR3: CASSLIGGESFF. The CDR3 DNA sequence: TGTGCCAGCAGTTTAATAGGAGGGGAGTCGTTTTTT.

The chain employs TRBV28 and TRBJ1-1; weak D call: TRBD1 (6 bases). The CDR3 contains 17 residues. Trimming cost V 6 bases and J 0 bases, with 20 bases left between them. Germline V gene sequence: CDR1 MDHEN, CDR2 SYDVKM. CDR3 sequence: CASSNYNYRVVNTEAFF. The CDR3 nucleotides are TGTGCCAGCAGCAACTACAACTACAGGGTTGTGAACACTGAAGCTTTCTTT.

The CDR3 nucleotides are TGTGCCAGCAGTTCGGGACAGGGGATTAGAAGTGAAAAACTGTTTTTT. As protein: CASSSGQGIRSEKLFF. This rearrangement joins TRBV28 to TRBJ1-4; 10 bases line up with TRBD1. V trimming: 4 bases; J trimming: 7 bases; junction bases outside the gene matches: 9. Germline V lookup: CDR1 MDHEN, CDR2 SYDVKM. This CDR3 has 16 residues.

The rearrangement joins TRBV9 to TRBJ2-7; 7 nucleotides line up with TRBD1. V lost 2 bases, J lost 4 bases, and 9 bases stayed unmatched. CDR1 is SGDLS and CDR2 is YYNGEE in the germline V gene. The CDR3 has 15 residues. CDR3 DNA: TGTGCCAGCAGCGTCGCCCCCACAGGGGAGTACGAGCAGTACTTC. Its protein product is CASSVAPTGEYEQYF.

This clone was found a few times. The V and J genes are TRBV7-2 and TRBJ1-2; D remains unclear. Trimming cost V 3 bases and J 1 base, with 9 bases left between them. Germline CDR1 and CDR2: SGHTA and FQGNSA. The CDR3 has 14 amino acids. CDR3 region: CASSLDGDNYGYTF. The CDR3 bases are TGTGCCAGCAGCTTGGACGGAGATAACTATGGCTACACCTTC.

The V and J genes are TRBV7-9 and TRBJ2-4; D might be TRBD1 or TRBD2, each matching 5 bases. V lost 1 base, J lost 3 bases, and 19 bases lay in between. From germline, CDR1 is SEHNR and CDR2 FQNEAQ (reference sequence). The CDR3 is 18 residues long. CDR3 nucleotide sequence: TGTGCCAGCAGCTTAGGTCGGTGGGGGAAACGGGACAAAAACATTCAGTACTTC. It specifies CASSLGRWGKRDKNIQYF.

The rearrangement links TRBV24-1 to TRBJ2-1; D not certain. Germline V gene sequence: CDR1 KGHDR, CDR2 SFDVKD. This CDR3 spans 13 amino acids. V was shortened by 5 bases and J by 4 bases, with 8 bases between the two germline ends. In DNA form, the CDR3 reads TGTGCCACCAGTGTCTTTCCTTACAATGAGCAGTTCTTC. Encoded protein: CATSVFPYNEQFF.

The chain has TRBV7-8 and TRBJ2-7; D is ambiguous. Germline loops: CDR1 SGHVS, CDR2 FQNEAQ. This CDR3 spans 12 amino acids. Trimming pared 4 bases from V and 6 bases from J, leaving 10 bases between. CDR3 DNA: TGTGCCAGCAGCTCCCCGAGAGGCGAGCAGTACGTC. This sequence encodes CASSSPRGEQYV.

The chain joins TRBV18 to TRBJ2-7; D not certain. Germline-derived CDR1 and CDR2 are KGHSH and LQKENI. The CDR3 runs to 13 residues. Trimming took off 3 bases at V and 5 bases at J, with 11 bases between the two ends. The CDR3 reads CASSPTEGNEQYV. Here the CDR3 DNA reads TGTGCCAGCTCACCGACCGAAGGAAACGAGCAGTACGTC.

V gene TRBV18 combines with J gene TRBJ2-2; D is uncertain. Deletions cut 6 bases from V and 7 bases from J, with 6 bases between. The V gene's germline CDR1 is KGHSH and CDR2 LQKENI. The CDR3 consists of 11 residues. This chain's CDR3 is CASSDGGELFF. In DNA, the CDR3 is TGTGCCAGCTCGGACGGCGGGGAGCTGTTTTTT.

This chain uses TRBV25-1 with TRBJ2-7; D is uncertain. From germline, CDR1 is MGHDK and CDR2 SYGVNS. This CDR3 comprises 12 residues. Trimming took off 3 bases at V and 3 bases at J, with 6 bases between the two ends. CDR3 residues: CASSDLNYEQYF. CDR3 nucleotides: TGTGCCAGCAGTGACCTAAACTACGAGCAGTACTTC.

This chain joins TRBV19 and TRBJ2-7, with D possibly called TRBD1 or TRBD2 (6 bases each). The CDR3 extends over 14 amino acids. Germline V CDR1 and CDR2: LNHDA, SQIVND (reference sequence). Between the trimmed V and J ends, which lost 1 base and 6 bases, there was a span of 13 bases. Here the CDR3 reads CASSIVGGPTEQYF. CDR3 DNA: TGTGCCAGTAGTATAGTTGGGGGGCCGACCGAGCAGTACTTC.